Listed below are T cell receptor beta chains from one sample, sequenced in a study of T cells after yellow fever vaccination. TCRdb re-derived calls from the 5' RACE reads in MiXCR, one entry per CDR3 protein. Among tens of thousands of distinct CDR3 sequences listed, more than 5.5% were seen once. The source was CD8+ T cells sorted from PBMCs, collected about 5 days after the first yellow fever vaccination. The receptor source for this set is a man between 18 and 29 years old who received the YFV17D yellow fever vaccine. The CDR3 runs from the conserved cysteine through the conserved F or W. Fields, in order: V gene, J gene, clone size, CDR3 length, D gene, CDR3 protein, CDR3 DNA. D genes are given only for firm matches. Size is stated for part of the rows, as once, few or many counts, or as a class when the clone is expanded.

TRBV9	TRBJ2-1	NA	15	TRBD1	CTSSVRTGLSNEQFF	TGTACCAGCAGCGTCCGGACAGGTCTTTCCAATGAGCAGTTCTTC
TRBV9	TRBJ1-4	few	15	NA	CASSLIPGRDEKLFF	TGTGCCAGCAGCCTGATTCCGGGACGGGATGAAAAACTGTTTTTT
TRBV20-1	TRBJ2-6	few	15	NA	CSAQGSFSGANVLTF	TGCAGTGCGCAAGGGTCCTTCTCTGGGGCCAACGTCCTGACTTTC
TRBV6-4	TRBJ2-3	few	15	NA	CASSGYRGPSDTQYF	TGTGCCAGCAGTGGGTACAGAGGGCCCTCCGATACGCAGTATTTT
TRBV7-9	TRBJ1-1	NA	14	NA	CASSLVLLNTEAFF	TGTGCCAGCAGCTTAGTTTTGTTGAACACTGAAGCTTTCTTT
TRBV7-6	TRBJ2-1	many	16	TRBD1	CASSLDSGQGSGEQFF	TGTGCCAGCAGCTTAGACTCGGGACAGGGTAGTGGTGAGCAGTTCTTC
TRBV20-1	TRBJ2-5	many	19	NA	CSAVGQSMGIKGPQETQYF	TGCAGTGCTGTAGGACAGTCGATGGGAATAAAGGGACCCCAAGAGACCCAGTACTTC
TRBV12-3/TRBV12-4	TRBJ2-7	many	14	TRBD1	CASSFGTGAYEQYF	TGTGCCAGCAGTTTTGGGACAGGGGCGTACGAGCAGTACTTC
TRBV7-8	TRBJ2-2	few	15	NA	CASSTTDANTGELFF	TGTGCCAGCAGCACGACAGACGCGAACACCGGGGAGCTGTTTTTT
TRBV15	TRBJ1-3	few	16	NA	CATSRSRTSGGDTIYF	TGTGCCACCAGCAGATCAAGGACAAGCGGGGGGGACACCATATATTTT
TRBV25-1	TRBJ2-1	many	14	TRBD2	CASTHSGGDNEQFF	TGTGCCAGCACCCATAGCGGGGGGGACAATGAGCAGTTCTTC
TRBV4-3	TRBJ2-7	many	13	NA	CASSQAQGYEQYF	TGCGCCAGCAGCCAAGCCCAGGGTTACGAGCAGTACTTC
TRBV6-5	TRBJ1-1	NA	13	TRBD1	CASSYSDRTEAFF	TGTGCCAGCAGTTACTCGGACAGGACTGAAGCTTTCTTT
TRBV20-1	TRBJ2-2	many	15	TRBD2	CSAKGSSGDTGELFF	TGCAGTGCTAAAGGCTCTAGCGGGGACACCGGGGAGCTGTTTTTT
TRBV6-2/TRBV6-3	TRBJ2-3	many	12	NA	CASSDSTDTQYF	TGTGCCAGCAGCGACAGTACAGATACGCAGTATTTT
TRBV14	TRBJ1-1	NA	16	NA	CASSPGHPTANTEAFF	TGTGCCAGCAGCCCAGGACACCCGACAGCGAACACTGAAGCTTTCTTT
TRBV3-1	TRBJ2-7	NA	15	NA	CASSQALRGVYELYF	TGTGCCAGCAGCCAGGCCCTTCGTGGGGTCTACGAGCTGTACTTC
TRBV12-3/TRBV12-4	TRBJ2-7	few	13	NA	CASSLGTLYEQYF	TGTGCCAGCAGCCTCGGGACACTTTACGAGCAGTACTTC
TRBV6-2/TRBV6-3	TRBJ1-1	few	14	NA	CASMLGLTNTEAFF	TGTGCCAGCATGTTAGGGCTGACGAACACTGAAGCTTTCTTT
TRBV4-3	TRBJ2-4	many	13	NA	CASSQGQQNIQYF	TGCGCCAGCAGCCAAGGGCAGCAAAACATTCAGTACTTC
TRBV29-1	TRBJ1-4	NA	14	NA	CSDHSRGAGEKLFF	TGCAGCGACCACTCTCGGGGGGCCGGTGAAAAACTGTTTTTT
TRBV12-3/TRBV12-4	TRBJ2-3	many	15	TRBD2	CASSPGGGATDTQYF	TGTGCCAGCAGTCCCGGGGGGGGGGCCACAGATACGCAGTATTTT
TRBV11-1	TRBJ1-2	NA	18	NA	CASSLARSTALTNYGYTF	TGTGCCAGCAGCTTAGCTCGCTCGACGGCCCTGACTAACTATGGCTACACCTTC
TRBV12-3/TRBV12-4	TRBJ2-7	few	15	TRBD1	CASSWTGGLGYEQYF	TGTGCCAGCAGTTGGACAGGGGGACTCGGGTACGAGCAGTACTTC
TRBV5-1	TRBJ1-6	many	14	NA	CASSLGRGGSPLHF	TGCGCCAGCAGCTTGGGCAGGGGCGGTTCACCCCTCCACTTT
TRBV9	TRBJ2-5	many	15	NA	CASSELGGARETQYF	TGTGCCAGCAGCGAGCTGGGGGGAGCCAGGGAGACCCAGTACTTC
TRBV29-1	TRBJ2-5	NA	17	TRBD2	CSVDGLAGAVYQETQHF	TGCAGCGTTGATGGACTAGCGGGGGCTGTGTACCAAGAGACCCAGCACTTC
TRBV7-2	TRBJ2-2	few	13	NA	CASSYRLAGELFF	TGTGCCAGCAGCTACCGTTTGGCCGGGGAGCTGTTTTTT
TRBV29-1	TRBJ2-1	few	11	TRBD2	CSVVSGGEQFF	TGCAGCGTGGTAAGCGGGGGTGAGCAGTTCTTC
TRBV20-1	TRBJ2-2	few	13	NA	CSASVVNTGELFF	TGCAGTGCTAGCGTGGTAAACACCGGGGAGCTGTTTTTT
TRBV4-1	TRBJ1-2	NA	15	TRBD1	CASSQDKGGRLGYTF	TGCGCCAGCAGCCAAGATAAAGGGGGCCGTCTTGGCTACACCTTC
TRBV5-6	TRBJ1-5	NA	13	NA	CASSQSALQPQHF	TGTGCCAGCAGCCAGAGTGCGCTACAGCCCCAGCATTTT
TRBV4-1	TRBJ2-1	NA	13	NA	CASSQVEIHEQFF	TGCGCCAGCAGCCAGGTGGAGATACATGAGCAGTTCTTC
TRBV12-3/TRBV12-4	TRBJ2-5	NA	14	NA	CASSLVALRETQYF	TGTGCCAGCAGTTTGGTGGCGCTGAGGGAGACCCAGTACTTC
TRBV3-1	TRBJ2-1	few	17	NA	CASSQGFHGGKANEQFF	TGTGCCAGCAGCCAGGGTTTTCATGGGGGGAAAGCCAATGAGCAGTTCTTC
TRBV7-9	TRBJ2-5	many	16	NA	CASSSPIGTYQETQYF	TGTGCCAGCAGCTCCCCGATCGGGACTTATCAAGAGACCCAGTACTTC
TRBV7-2	TRBJ2-5	many	13	NA	CASSLEGRGTQYF	TGTGCCAGCAGCTTAGAAGGTCGCGGGACCCAGTACTTC